This T cell receptor (beta chain) derives from a study of blood T cells in healthy people across ages. Germline CDR1 and CDR2: SGHDN and FVKESK. The CDR3 is made up of 15 amino acids. The authors ran a second PCR of roughly 6 to 12 cycles using a sample-barcoded 5' primer and a J-beta primer mix. TCRdb itself ran the 5' RACE reads through MiXCR, one entry per CDR3 protein. The repertoire holds more than 1,400,000 distinct CDR3 sequences, with 42% as singletons. Peripheral blood was drawn, approximately 9.4 milliliters per donor. Per individual sample, total RNA of at least 5.5 micrograms was extracted.

What was sequenced was blood. The chain recombines TRBV14 with TRBJ2-1; D call uncertain. The end of the DNA fits TRBJ2-7 better, so the J call may be wrong. The receptor was isolated from a woman aged 18-35 years in good health. CDR3 in amino acids: CASSQSRWLYNEQYF. The CDR3 region has the DNA TGTGCCAGCAGCCAATCCAGGTGGCTATACAATGAGCAGTACTTC.